This T cell receptor (beta chain) stems from a study of molecular identifiers for immune sequencing clone quantification. TCRdb used MiXCR to reprocess the PCR reads, holding one entry per CDR3 protein. The sample yields approximately 500,000 distinct CDR3 sequences, less than 30% seen once. Libraries from naive CD8 cells were generated from 20,000 to 1,000,000 sorted cells (with 10%, 30% or 50% RNA). Study-wide results and caveats: It was shown that clones above 20 RNA copies held over 99% of effector molecules, but under 1% in naive cells.

This clonotype was picked up many times. Its matching antigen is unknown. The sequenced sample consisted of naive CD8+ T cells from blood, with Jurkat cell RNA spiked in. Stated subset: FACS-sorted CD8+CD4-CCR7+CD45RA+ naive T cells. This receptor was identified in a human donor in good health. Some libraries in this study had Jurkat cell RNA spiked in.

The DNA for the CDR3 is TGTGCCAGCAGCACATACCAGGTGGGGCTGAGGGAAGTGAGTCTGAACACCGGGGAGCTGTTTTTT. Protein sequence: CASSTYQVGLREVSLNTGELFF. The chain carries TRBV13 and TRBJ2-2; D may be TRBD1 or TRBD2 (5 bases each). Germline CDR1 reads PRHDT; CDR2 reads FYEKMQ (reference sequence). V was cut by 5 bases and J by 1 base, with 32 bases left in between. CDR3 size: 22 residues.